Listed below are T cell receptor beta chains from one sample, sequenced in a study of CD8 T cells in Susac syndrome. TCRdb re-called the immunoSEQ multiplex PCR reads through MiXCR, storing one row per CDR3 protein. The table includes a few hundred thousand distinct CDR3 sequences, less than 95% detected once. The specimen sequenced was CD4+ T cells from PBMCs. The receptors originated from a human donor with Susac syndrome. Both conserved end residues are part of each CDR3. Fields, in order: D gene, J gene, clone size, V gene, CDR3 DNA, CDR3 protein. The D gene is left open where the match is weak. Clone size is shown for a subset of rows, as once, few, many or a class of expanded clone.

d_gene: .; j_gene: TRBJ1-1; abundance: .; v_gene: TRBV4-3; CDR3nt: TGCGCCAGCAGCCACGGGCGGGACACTGAAGCTTTCTTT; CDR3aa: CASSHGRDTEAFF
d_gene: .; j_gene: TRBJ1-4; abundance: .; v_gene: TRBV7-2; CDR3nt: TGTGCCAGCAGCTTATGGCACCTGGGAACTAATGAAAAACTGTTTTTT; CDR3aa: CASSLWHLGTNEKLFF
d_gene: TRBD2; j_gene: TRBJ2-5; abundance: .; v_gene: TRBV20-1; CDR3nt: TGCAGTGCTAGGTGGCAGGGAGGGGAGACCCAGTACTTC; CDR3aa: CSARWQGGETQYF
d_gene: .; j_gene: TRBJ1-6; abundance: once; v_gene: TRBV5-1; CDR3nt: TGCGCCAGCAGCCTGGGCGAGTTCGGTAATTCACCCCTCCACTTT; CDR3aa: CASSLGEFGNSPLHF
d_gene: TRBD1; j_gene: TRBJ1-1; abundance: .; v_gene: TRBV30; CDR3nt: TGTGCCTGGAGTGCTACAGGGGTCACTGAAGCTTTCTTT; CDR3aa: CAWSATGVTEAFF
d_gene: .; j_gene: TRBJ2-2; abundance: .; v_gene: TRBV6-5; CDR3nt: TGTGCCAGCACCCGGGGATCGAGTCTCACCGGGGAGCTGTTTTTT; CDR3aa: CASTRGSSLTGELFF
d_gene: .; j_gene: TRBJ1-1; abundance: .; v_gene: TRBV9; CDR3nt: TGTGCCAGCAGCGTAGTTGGAGGACGACCTTTCTTT; CDR3aa: CASSVVGGRPFF
d_gene: TRBD1; j_gene: TRBJ1-2; abundance: .; v_gene: TRBV7-8; CDR3nt: TGTGCCAGCAGCCATGACAGGGACCCTTGGAATGGCTACACCTTC; CDR3aa: CASSHDRDPWNGYTF
d_gene: .; j_gene: TRBJ1-1; abundance: .; v_gene: TRBV12-3/TRBV12-4; CDR3nt: TGTGCCAGCAGTTTATTACTGTTGAACACTGAAGCTTTCTTT; CDR3aa: CASSLLLLNTEAFF
d_gene: .; j_gene: TRBJ2-7; abundance: .; v_gene: TRBV6-2/TRBV6-3; CDR3nt: TGTGCCAGCAGGCAGAATGTGATCGGACCCTACGAGCAGTACTTC; CDR3aa: CASRQNVIGPYEQYF
d_gene: .; j_gene: TRBJ1-6; abundance: .; v_gene: TRBV12-3/TRBV12-4; CDR3nt: TGTGCCAGCAGGGGAACCTCAACGGCTTCACCCCTCCACTTT; CDR3aa: CASRGTSTASPLHF
d_gene: TRBD1; j_gene: TRBJ2-2; abundance: .; v_gene: TRBV20-1; CDR3nt: TGCAGTGCTAGACACCTGGGACAGGGGTTTTCCGGGGAGCTGTTTTTT; CDR3aa: CSARHLGQGFSGELFF
d_gene: TRBD2; j_gene: TRBJ2-3; abundance: .; v_gene: TRBV4-2; CDR3nt: TGTGCCAGCAGCCTACTACTAGCGGGGGCTGCTGGTACGCAGTATTTT; CDR3aa: CASSLLLAGAAGTQYF
d_gene: .; j_gene: TRBJ2-5; abundance: once; v_gene: TRBV11-2; CDR3nt: TGTGCCAGCAGCCCGCGGAGGGACCTGATCCAAGAGACCCAGTACTTC; CDR3aa: CASSPRRDLIQETQYF
d_gene: .; j_gene: TRBJ2-7; abundance: .; v_gene: TRBV30; CDR3nt: TGTGCCTGGACCAAACAATGGGACTACGAGCAGTACTTC; CDR3aa: CAWTKQWDYEQYF
d_gene: TRBD2; j_gene: TRBJ2-1; abundance: .; v_gene: TRBV9; CDR3nt: TGTGCCAGCAGCGTAGTCCTAGCGGGCAATGAGCAGTTCTTC; CDR3aa: CASSVVLAGNEQFF
d_gene: .; j_gene: TRBJ2-3; abundance: once; v_gene: TRBV3-1; CDR3nt: TGTGCCAGCAGCCAAGAAACCGGGACTTCAGATACGCAGTATTTT; CDR3aa: CASSQETGTSDTQYF
d_gene: TRBD1; j_gene: TRBJ1-1; abundance: .; v_gene: TRBV20-1; CDR3nt: TGCAGTGCGTGGACAGGGGAGACTGAAGCTTTCTTT; CDR3aa: CSAWTGETEAFF
d_gene: .; j_gene: TRBJ1-2; abundance: .; v_gene: TRBV20-1; CDR3nt: TGCAGTGCTAGAGGACAGTTTAACTATGGCTACACCTTC; CDR3aa: CSARGQFNYGYTF
d_gene: .; j_gene: TRBJ2-1; abundance: .; v_gene: TRBV4-1; CDR3nt: TGCGCCAGCAGCCAAGCGGATATGGGATTTAGCTCCTACAATGAGCAGTTCTTC; CDR3aa: CASSQADMGFSSYNEQFF
d_gene: TRBD2; j_gene: TRBJ2-3; abundance: .; v_gene: TRBV4-3; CDR3nt: TGCGCCAGCAGCCTAGATCTAGCGGGGGAAACAGATACGCAGTATTTT; CDR3aa: CASSLDLAGETDTQYF
d_gene: .; j_gene: TRBJ2-5; abundance: .; v_gene: TRBV14; CDR3nt: TGTGCCAGCAGCCAGCGGGAGACCCAGTACTTC; CDR3aa: CASSQRETQYF
d_gene: .; j_gene: TRBJ2-2; abundance: .; v_gene: TRBV20-1; CDR3nt: TGCAGTGCTAGAGATCCATGGAACACGAACACCGGGGAGCTGTTTTTT; CDR3aa: CSARDPWNTNTGELFF
d_gene: .; j_gene: TRBJ2-3; abundance: .; v_gene: TRBV3-1; CDR3nt: TGTGCCAGCAGCCAAGAAAGTGGGTTCACAGATACGCAGTATTTT; CDR3aa: CASSQESGFTDTQYF
d_gene: TRBD2; j_gene: TRBJ2-1; abundance: .; v_gene: TRBV10-3; CDR3nt: TGTGCCATCAGGACCGGTCTAGCGGGGGGGAGTGGTGAGCAGTTCTTC; CDR3aa: CAIRTGLAGGSGEQFF
d_gene: .; j_gene: TRBJ1-2; abundance: .; v_gene: TRBV4-3; CDR3nt: TGCGCCAGCAGCCAAGACGGGGGGCCCTATGGCTACACCTTC; CDR3aa: CASSQDGGPYGYTF
d_gene: .; j_gene: TRBJ2-7; abundance: .; v_gene: TRBV9; CDR3nt: TGTGCCAGCAGCGTAGACCCAGGGGCCTACGAGCAGTACTTC; CDR3aa: CASSVDPGAYEQYF
d_gene: .; j_gene: TRBJ1-6; abundance: .; v_gene: TRBV6-1; CDR3nt: TGTGCCAGCAGTGACAGCCCAAGTATGGTAGGGTCACCCCTCCACTTT; CDR3aa: CASSDSPSMVGSPLHF
d_gene: TRBD1; j_gene: TRBJ1-2; abundance: .; v_gene: TRBV4-1; CDR3nt: TGCGCCAGCAGCCAAGCGGGACAGGGAGTCTATGGCTACACCTTC; CDR3aa: CASSQAGQGVYGYTF
d_gene: TRBD1; j_gene: TRBJ2-5; abundance: .; v_gene: TRBV29-1; CDR3nt: TGCAGCGTGACAGGGGCCGGGGAGACCCAGTACTTC; CDR3aa: CSVTGAGETQYF
d_gene: .; j_gene: TRBJ1-1; abundance: .; v_gene: TRBV20-1; CDR3nt: TGCAGTGCTAGAGGTCCGGGCGAAGCTTTCTTT; CDR3aa: CSARGPGEAFF
d_gene: TRBD2; j_gene: TRBJ2-5; abundance: .; v_gene: TRBV7-2; CDR3nt: TGTGCCAGCAGCTTGGCTAGCGGGGCGAGGCCCCAGTACTTC; CDR3aa: CASSLASGARPQYF
d_gene: .; j_gene: TRBJ1-2; abundance: few; v_gene: TRBV12-3/TRBV12-4; CDR3nt: TGTGCCAGCAGTTTAGAGTATGGCTACACCTTC; CDR3aa: CASSLEYGYTF
d_gene: .; j_gene: TRBJ2-5; abundance: .; v_gene: TRBV20-1; CDR3nt: TGCAGTGCTAGAGATAACGCGGCAAAAGAGACCCAGTACTTC; CDR3aa: CSARDNAAKETQYF
d_gene: .; j_gene: TRBJ2-5; abundance: once; v_gene: TRBV6-2/TRBV6-3; CDR3nt: TGTGCCATCAGTTCAGAAGAGACCCAGTACTTC; CDR3aa: CAISSEETQYF
d_gene: .; j_gene: TRBJ1-4; abundance: .; v_gene: TRBV4-1; CDR3nt: TGCGCCAGCAGCCAAGCTGAACAGGTTAATGAAAAACTGTTTTTT; CDR3aa: CASSQAEQVNEKLFF
d_gene: TRBD1; j_gene: TRBJ2-6; abundance: once; v_gene: TRBV20-1; CDR3nt: TGCAGTGCTACCGGTGACCAGGGGGACTCTGGGGCCAACGTCCTGACTTTC; CDR3aa: CSATGDQGDSGANVLTF
d_gene: .; j_gene: TRBJ2-5; abundance: .; v_gene: TRBV20-1; CDR3nt: TGCAGTGCTAGGTCCCGTATCACCCAAGAGACCCAGTACTTC; CDR3aa: CSARSRITQETQYF
d_gene: TRBD2; j_gene: TRBJ2-7; abundance: .; v_gene: TRBV5-6; CDR3nt: TGTGCCAGCAGCTTGGGGGGCGGGGGAAGCGGGTCCTACGAGCAGTACTTC; CDR3aa: CASSLGGGGSGSYEQYF
d_gene: .; j_gene: TRBJ1-2; abundance: .; v_gene: TRBV21-1; CDR3nt: TGTGCCAGCAGCAAATTTCCGGGCTCTGCCTATGGCTACACCTTC; CDR3aa: CASSKFPGSAYGYTF
d_gene: .; j_gene: TRBJ1-1; abundance: .; v_gene: TRBV4-2; CDR3nt: TGTGCCAGCAGCCGAAATAGGCTAACGAACACTGAAGCTTTCTTT; CDR3aa: CASSRNRLTNTEAFF
d_gene: .; j_gene: TRBJ2-7; abundance: .; v_gene: TRBV5-1; CDR3nt: TGCGCCAGCAGCTTGGTGTCCAGAGGAGACGAGCAGTACTTC; CDR3aa: CASSLVSRGDEQYF
d_gene: TRBD1; j_gene: TRBJ1-2; abundance: .; v_gene: TRBV6-6; CDR3nt: TGTGCCAGCACCCCAGTGGGACAGGAGGGGAAGTATGGCTACACCTTC; CDR3aa: CASTPVGQEGKYGYTF
d_gene: TRBD1; j_gene: TRBJ1-3; abundance: .; v_gene: TRBV4-2; CDR3nt: TGTGCCAGCAGCCCCCTCCCGCTGGACAGGGCGACATCCTCTGGAAACACCATATATTTT; CDR3aa: CASSPLPLDRATSSGNTIYF
d_gene: .; j_gene: TRBJ2-3; abundance: .; v_gene: TRBV10-3; CDR3nt: TGTGCCATCAGTGAGTCACGGGGGAGCACAGATACGCAGTATTTT; CDR3aa: CAISESRGSTDTQYF
d_gene: .; j_gene: TRBJ1-4; abundance: .; v_gene: TRBV27; CDR3nt: TGTGCCAGCAGTTTCAGGACCGGAATTGAAGGAAAACTGTTTTTT; CDR3aa: CASSFRTGIEGKLFF
d_gene: .; j_gene: TRBJ1-4; abundance: .; v_gene: TRBV20-1; CDR3nt: TGCAGTGCTTCGACCCTGGGAGGTGAAAAACTGTTTTTT; CDR3aa: CSASTLGGEKLFF
d_gene: .; j_gene: TRBJ2-5; abundance: .; v_gene: TRBV6-5; CDR3nt: TGTGCCACACGTAGAGGGGTCGGAGAGACCCAGTACTTC; CDR3aa: CATRRGVGETQYF